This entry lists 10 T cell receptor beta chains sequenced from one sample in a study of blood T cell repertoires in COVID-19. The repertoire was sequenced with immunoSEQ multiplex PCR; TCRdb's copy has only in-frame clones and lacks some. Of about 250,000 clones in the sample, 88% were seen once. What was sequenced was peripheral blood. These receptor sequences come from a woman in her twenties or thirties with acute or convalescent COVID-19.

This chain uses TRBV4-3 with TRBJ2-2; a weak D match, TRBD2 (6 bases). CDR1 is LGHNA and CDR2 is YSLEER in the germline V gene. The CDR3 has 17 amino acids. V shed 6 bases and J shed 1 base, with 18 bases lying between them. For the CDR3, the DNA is TGCGCCAGCAGTCGAAAGATAACAGCGGGGAACACCGGGGAGCTGTTTTTT. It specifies CASSRKITAGNTGELFF.

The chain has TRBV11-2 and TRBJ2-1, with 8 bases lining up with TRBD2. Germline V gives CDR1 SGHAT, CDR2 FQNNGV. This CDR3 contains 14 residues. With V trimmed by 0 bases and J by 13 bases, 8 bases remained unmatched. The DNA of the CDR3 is TGTGCCAGCAGCTTAGATCGATTGAGCGGGGGTCAGTTCTTC. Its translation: CASSLDRLSGGQFF.

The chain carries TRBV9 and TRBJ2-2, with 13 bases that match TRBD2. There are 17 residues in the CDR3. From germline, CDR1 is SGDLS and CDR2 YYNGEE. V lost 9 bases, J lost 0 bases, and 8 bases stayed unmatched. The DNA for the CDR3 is TGTGCCACCACTCCCGGACTAGCGGGAGCGAACACCGGGGAGCTGTTTTTT. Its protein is CATTPGLAGANTGELFF.

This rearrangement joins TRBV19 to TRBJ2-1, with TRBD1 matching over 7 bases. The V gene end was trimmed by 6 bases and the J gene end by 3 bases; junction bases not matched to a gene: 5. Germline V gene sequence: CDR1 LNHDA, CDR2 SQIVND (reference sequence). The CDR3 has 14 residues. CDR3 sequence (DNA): TGTGCCAGTAGACGACAGGGCAGCTACAATGAGCAGTTCTTC. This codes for CASRRQGSYNEQFF.

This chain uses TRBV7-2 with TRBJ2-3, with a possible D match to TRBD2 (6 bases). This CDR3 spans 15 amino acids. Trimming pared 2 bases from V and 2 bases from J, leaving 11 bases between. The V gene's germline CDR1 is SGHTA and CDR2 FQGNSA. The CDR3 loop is CASSLISGYTDTQYF. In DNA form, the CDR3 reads TGTGCCAGCAGCTTAATAAGCGGGTACACAGATACGCAGTATTTT.

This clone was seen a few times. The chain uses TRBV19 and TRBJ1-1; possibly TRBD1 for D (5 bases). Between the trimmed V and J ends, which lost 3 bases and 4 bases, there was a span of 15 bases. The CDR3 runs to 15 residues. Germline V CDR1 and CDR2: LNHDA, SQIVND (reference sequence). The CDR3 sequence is CASSIGPQGSTEAFF. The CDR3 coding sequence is TGTGCCAGTAGTATCGGCCCGCAGGGTTCCACTGAAGCTTTCTTT.

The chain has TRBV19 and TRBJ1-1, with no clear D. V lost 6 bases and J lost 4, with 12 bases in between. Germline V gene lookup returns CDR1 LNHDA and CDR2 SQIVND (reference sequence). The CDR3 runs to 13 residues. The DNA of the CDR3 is TGTGCCAGTAGGTGGAGGGTGCCCACTGAAGCTTTCTTT. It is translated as CASRWRVPTEAFF. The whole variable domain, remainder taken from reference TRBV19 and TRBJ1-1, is DGGITQSPKYLFRKEGQNVTLSCEQNLNHDAMYWYRQDPGQGLRLIYYSQIVNDFQKGDIAEGYSVSREKKESFPLTVTSAQKNPTAFYLCASRWRVPTEAFFGQGTRLTVV.

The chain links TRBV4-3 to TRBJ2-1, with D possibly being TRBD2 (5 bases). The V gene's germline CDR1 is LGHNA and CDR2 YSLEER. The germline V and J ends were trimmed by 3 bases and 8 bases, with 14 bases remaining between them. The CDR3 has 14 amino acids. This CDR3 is CASSQVRAGDEQFF. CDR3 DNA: TGCGCCAGCAGCCAGGTTCGGGCCGGGGATGAGCAGTTCTTC.

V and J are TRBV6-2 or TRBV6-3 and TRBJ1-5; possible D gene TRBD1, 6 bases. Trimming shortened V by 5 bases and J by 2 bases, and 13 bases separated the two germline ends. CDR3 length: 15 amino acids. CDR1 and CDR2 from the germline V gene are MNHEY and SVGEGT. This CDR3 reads CASSKGVVGNQPQHF. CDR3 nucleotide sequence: TGTGCCAGCAGTAAGGGGGTTGTGGGCAATCAGCCCCAGCATTTT.

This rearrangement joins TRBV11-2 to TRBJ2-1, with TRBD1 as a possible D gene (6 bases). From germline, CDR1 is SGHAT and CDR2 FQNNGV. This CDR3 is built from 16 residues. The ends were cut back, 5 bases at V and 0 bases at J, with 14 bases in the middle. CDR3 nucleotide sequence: TGTGCCAGCAGCCTGCTAGGACAGTTCTCCTACAATGAGCAGTTCTTC. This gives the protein CASSLLGQFSYNEQFF.